This T cell receptor (beta chain) was identified in a study of T cells in Graves' hyperthyroidism and ophthalmopathy. A few counts support this clonotype. Regions amplified from RNA transcripts were the TCR beta CDR3 regions. First-round RT-PCR of the TCR CDR3 relied on the HTBI primer set. TCRdb called the multiplex PCR reads again in MiXCR, with one record for every CDR3 protein. Here the sample spans a few hundred thousand distinct CDR3 sequences, roughly an eighth being singletons. V gave up 7 bases and J gave up 2 bases; unmatched junction bases: 3. CDR3 length: 14 amino acids. Germline V gene sequence: CDR1 LNHDA, CDR2 SQIVND (reference sequence). It was uncontrolled infection, other autoimmune disease, pregnancy or lactation that excluded patients. The source of the PBMCs was around 10 ml of fresh peripheral blood.

The sample was blood. This TCR came from a woman aged 40 to 49 with Graves' ophthalmopathy. This chain uses TRBV19 with TRBJ2-1; 9 nucleotides align to TRBD1. CDR3 region: CASTRQGAYNEQFF. DNA of the CDR3: TGTGCCAGTACCCGACAGGGGGCCTACAATGAGCAGTTCTTC.